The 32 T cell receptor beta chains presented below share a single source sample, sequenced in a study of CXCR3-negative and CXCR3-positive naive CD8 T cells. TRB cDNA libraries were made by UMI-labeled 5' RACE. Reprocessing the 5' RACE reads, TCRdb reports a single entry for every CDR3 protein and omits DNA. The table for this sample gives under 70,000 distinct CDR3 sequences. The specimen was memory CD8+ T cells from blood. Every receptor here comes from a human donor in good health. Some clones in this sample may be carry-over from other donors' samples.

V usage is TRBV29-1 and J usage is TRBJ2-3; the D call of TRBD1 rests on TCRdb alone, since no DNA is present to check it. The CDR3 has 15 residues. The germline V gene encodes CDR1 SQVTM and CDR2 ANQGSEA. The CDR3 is CSVERTGGVTDTQYF.

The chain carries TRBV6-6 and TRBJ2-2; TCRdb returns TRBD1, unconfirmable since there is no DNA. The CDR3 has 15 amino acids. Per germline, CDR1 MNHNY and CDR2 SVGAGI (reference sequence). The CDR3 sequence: CASSYGQISTGELFF.

This CDR3 reads CASSFGELDIQYF. The chain employs TRBV28 and TRBJ2-4. Germline CDR1 MDHEN, CDR2 SYDVKM. The CDR3 consists of 13 residues.

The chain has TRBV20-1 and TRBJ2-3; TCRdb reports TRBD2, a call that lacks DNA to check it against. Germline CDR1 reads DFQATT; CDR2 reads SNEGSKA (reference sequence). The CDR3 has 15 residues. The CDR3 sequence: CSARDSRFGGDTQYF.

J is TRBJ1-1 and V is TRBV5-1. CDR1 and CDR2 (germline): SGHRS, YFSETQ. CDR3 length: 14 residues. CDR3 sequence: CASIEGGRNTEAFF.

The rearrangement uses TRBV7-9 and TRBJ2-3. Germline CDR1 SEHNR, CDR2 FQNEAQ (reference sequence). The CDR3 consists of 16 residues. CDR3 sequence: CASSLKDTPSTDTQYF.

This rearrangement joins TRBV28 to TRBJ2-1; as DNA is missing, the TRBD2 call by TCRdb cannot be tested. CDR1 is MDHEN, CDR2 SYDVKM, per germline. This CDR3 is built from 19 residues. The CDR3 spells CASTPLGLAGMLGYNEQFF.

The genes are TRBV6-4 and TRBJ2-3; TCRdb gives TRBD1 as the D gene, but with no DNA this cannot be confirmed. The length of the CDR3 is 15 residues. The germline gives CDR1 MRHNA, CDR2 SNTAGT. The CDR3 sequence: CASSDRGLFTDTQYF.

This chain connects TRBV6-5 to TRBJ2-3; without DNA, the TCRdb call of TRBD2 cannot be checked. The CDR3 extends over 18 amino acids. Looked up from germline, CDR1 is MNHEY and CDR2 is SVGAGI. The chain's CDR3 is CASSYQGLAGVSTDTQYF.

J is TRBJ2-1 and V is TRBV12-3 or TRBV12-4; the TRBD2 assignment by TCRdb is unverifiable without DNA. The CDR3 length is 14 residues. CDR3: CASIAGGRYNEQFF.

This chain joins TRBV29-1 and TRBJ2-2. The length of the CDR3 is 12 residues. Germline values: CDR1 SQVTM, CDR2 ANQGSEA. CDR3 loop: CSVFQNTGELFF.

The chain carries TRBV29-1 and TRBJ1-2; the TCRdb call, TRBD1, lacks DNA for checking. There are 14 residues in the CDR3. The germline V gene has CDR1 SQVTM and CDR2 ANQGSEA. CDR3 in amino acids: CSSWLPDRGHGYTF.

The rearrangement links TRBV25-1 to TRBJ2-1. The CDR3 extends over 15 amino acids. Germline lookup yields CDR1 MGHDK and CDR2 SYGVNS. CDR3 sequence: CASSDRRGPYNEQFF.

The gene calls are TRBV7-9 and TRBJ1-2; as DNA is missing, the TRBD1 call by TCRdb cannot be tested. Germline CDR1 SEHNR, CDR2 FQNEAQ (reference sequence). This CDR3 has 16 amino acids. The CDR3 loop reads CASSFEGTDLNYGYTF. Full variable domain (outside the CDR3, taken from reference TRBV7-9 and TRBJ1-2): DTGVSQNPRHKITKRGQNVTFRCDPISEHNRLYWYRQTLGQGPEFLTYFQNEAQLEKSRLLSDRFSAERPKGSFSTLEIQRTEQGDSAMYLCASSFEGTDLNYGYTFGSGTRLTVV.

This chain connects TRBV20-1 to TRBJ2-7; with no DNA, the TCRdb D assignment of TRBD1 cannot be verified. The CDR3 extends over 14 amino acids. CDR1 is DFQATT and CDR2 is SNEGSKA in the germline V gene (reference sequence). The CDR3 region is CRAGTGDFLYEQYF.

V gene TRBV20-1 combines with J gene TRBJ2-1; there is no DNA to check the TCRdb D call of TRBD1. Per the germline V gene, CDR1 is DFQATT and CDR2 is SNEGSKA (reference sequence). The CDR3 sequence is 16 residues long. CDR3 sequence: CSARDLGQDPFSEQFF.

The CDR3 spells CASSLGRAADTQYF. V is TRBV12-3 or TRBV12-4 and J is TRBJ2-3; the D call from TCRdb, TRBD1, cannot be confirmed without DNA. This CDR3 has 14 amino acids.

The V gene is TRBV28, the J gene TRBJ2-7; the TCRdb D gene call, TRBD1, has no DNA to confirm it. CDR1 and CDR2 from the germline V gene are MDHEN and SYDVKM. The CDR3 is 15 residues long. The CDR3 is CATHSQISRGYEQYF.

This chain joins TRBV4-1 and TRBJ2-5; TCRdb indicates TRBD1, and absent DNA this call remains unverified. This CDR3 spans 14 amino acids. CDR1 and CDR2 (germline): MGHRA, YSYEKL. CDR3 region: CASSQDGDTETQYF.

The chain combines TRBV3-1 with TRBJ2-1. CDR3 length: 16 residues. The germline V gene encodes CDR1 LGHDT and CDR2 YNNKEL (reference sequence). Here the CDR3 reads CASSHLLTSSYNEQFF.

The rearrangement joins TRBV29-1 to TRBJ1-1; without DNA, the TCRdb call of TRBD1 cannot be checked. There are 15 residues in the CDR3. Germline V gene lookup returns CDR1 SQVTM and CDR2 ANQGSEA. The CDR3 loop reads CSVEDGGQTNTEAFF. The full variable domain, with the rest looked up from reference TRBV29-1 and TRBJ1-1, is SAVISQKPSRDICQRGTSLTIQCQVDSQVTMMFWYRQQPGQSLTLIATANQGSEATYESGFVIDKFPISRPNLTFSTLTVSNMSPEDSSIYLCSVEDGGQTNTEAFFGQGTRLTVV.

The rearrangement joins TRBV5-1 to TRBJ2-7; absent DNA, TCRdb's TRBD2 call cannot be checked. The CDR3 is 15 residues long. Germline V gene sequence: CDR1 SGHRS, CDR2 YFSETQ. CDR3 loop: CASSWGTSGSYEQYF.

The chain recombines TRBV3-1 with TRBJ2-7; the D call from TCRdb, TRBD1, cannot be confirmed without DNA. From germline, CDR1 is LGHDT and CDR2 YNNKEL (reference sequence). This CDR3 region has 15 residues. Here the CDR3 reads CASSQDLTGTDEQYF.

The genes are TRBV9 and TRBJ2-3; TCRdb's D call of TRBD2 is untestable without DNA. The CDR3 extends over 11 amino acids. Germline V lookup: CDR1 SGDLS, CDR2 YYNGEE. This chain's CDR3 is CASSERGLEYF.

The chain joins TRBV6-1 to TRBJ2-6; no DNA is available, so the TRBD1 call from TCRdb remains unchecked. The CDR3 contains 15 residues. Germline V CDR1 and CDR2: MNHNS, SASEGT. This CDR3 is CASSQQASGANVLTF.

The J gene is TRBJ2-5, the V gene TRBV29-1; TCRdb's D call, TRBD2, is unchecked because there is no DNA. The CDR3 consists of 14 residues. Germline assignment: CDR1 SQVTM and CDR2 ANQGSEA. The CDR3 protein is CSVRSSGGQETQYF.

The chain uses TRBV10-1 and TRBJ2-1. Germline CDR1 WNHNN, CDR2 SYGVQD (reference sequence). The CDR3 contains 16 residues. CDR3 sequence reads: CASSESEVDHYNEQFF.

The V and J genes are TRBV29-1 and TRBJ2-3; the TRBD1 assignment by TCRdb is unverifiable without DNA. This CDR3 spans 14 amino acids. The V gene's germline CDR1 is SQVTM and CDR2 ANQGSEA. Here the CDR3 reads CSVHDPGPTDTQYF.

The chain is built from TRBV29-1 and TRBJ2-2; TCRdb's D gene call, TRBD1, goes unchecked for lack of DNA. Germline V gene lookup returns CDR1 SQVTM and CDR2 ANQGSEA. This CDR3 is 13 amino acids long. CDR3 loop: CSSGQENTGELFF.

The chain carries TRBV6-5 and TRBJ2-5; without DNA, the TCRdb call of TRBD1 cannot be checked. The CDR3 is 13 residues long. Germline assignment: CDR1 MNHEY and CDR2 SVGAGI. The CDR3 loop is CASSSLKGETQYF.

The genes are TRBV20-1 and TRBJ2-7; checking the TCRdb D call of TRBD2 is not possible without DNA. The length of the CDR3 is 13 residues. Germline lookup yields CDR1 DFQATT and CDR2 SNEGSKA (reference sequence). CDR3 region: CSARGTSDYEQYF.

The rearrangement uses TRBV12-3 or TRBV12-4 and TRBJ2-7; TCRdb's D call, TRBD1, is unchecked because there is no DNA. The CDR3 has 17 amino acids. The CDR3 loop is CASSPGPRQGGGGEQYF.